These 26 T cell receptor beta chains were all obtained from the same sample, sequenced in a study of neurological immune-mediated disorders. TCRdb re-called the 5' RACE reads through MiXCR, storing one row per CDR3 protein. The repertoire includes around 37,000 distinct CDR3 sequences, around an eighth of them detected once, and 25% to 30% sits in the top ten. The material sequenced was PBMCs. Receptors originate from a woman aged 45-60 years with HTLV-1-associated myelopathy (HAM/TSP).

Many counts were recorded for this clonotype. The rearrangement joins TRBV10-3 to TRBJ1-6, with D perhaps matching TRBD1 (5 bases). Trimming pared 2 bases from V and 5 bases from J, leaving 10 bases between. The CDR3 is 15 amino acids. CDR1 ENHRY and CDR2 SYGVKD come from the germline V gene. CDR3 DNA sequence: TGTGCCATCAGTGAGGGGCTGGGGGATAATTCACCCCTCCACTTT. Translated: CAISEGLGDNSPLHF.

Concerning this clonotype: Germline and junction disagree at one end, which may indicate a read error. This chain connects TRBV10-2 to TRBJ1-5; D uncertain. The germline V gene has CDR1 WSHSY and CDR2 SAAADI. The CDR3 loop spans 16 amino acids. In DNA form, the CDR3 reads TGCGCCAGTAGTGAGTTTCCGGGGAACACAAATCAGCCCCAGCATTTT. As protein: CASSEFPGNTNQPQHF.

This clonotype has ten or more counts. The rearrangement links TRBV27 to TRBJ2-3, with 7 bases identical to TRBD1. Trimming at V came to 4 bases and at J to 3 bases, leaving 10 bases not matched to a gene. The CDR3 is made up of 16 amino acids. CDR1 MNHEY and CDR2 SMNVEV come from the germline V gene (reference sequence). CDR3: CASSSPTGEVTDTQYF. The CDR3 DNA follows: TGTGCCAGCAGTTCCCCCACAGGGGAAGTTACAGATACGCAGTATTTT.

This clonotype was counted a single time. The J gene is TRBJ2-2, the V gene TRBV5-5; 12 positions match TRBD2. V trimming: 3 bases; J trimming: 6 bases; junction bases outside the gene matches: 9. There are 17 residues in the CDR3. Germline V gene data show CDR1 as SGHKS and CDR2 as YYEKEE (reference sequence). The CDR3 loop is CASSSRLTSGGPGELFF. CDR3 in DNA: TGTGCCAGCAGCTCCCGTCTGACTAGCGGGGGCCCCGGGGAGCTGTTTTTT. Full variable domain (missing parts from reference TRBV5-5 and TRBJ2-2): DAGVTQSPTHLIKTRGQQVTLRCSPISGHKSVSWYQQVLGQGPQFIFQYYEKEERGRGNFPDRFSARQFPNYSSELNVNALLLGDSALYLCASSSRLTSGGPGELFFGEGSRLTVL.

This clonotype occurred many times. The chain carries TRBV7-2 and TRBJ2-7; D not certain. This CDR3 contains 14 residues. Looked up from germline, CDR1 is SGHTA and CDR2 is FQGNSA. Trimming removed 2 bases at V and 0 bases at J, with 8 bases between. The CDR3 DNA reads as TGTGCCAGCAGCTTATCGCCAGACTCCTACGAGCAGTACTTC. Its protein product is CASSLSPDSYEQYF.

This clonotype was counted at least ten times. The chain carries TRBV9 and TRBJ2-5; the D is unclear. The CDR3 has 13 residues. V was pared by 1 base and J by 4 bases, with 8 bases between. Germline CDR1 reads SGDLS; CDR2 reads YYNGEE. The CDR3 here is CASSVTGRETQYF. CDR3 nucleotide sequence: TGTGCCAGCAGCGTAACGGGTAGAGAGACCCAGTACTTC.

Many counts were recorded for this clonotype. The genes are TRBV9 and TRBJ2-1, with TRBD2 matching over 10 bases. The germline V gene has CDR1 SGDLS and CDR2 YYNGEE. Unmatched junction bases numbered 0, after V lost 3 bases and J lost 0 bases. The CDR3 sequence is 15 residues long. In DNA, the CDR3 is TGTGCCAGCAGCGCTAGCGGGAGCTCCTACAATGAGCAGTTCTTC. This sequence encodes CASSASGSSYNEQFF.

This clonotype was seen ten or more times. The V and J genes are TRBV20-1 and TRBJ2-3, with TRBD2 matching over 12 bases. After removal of 3 bases from V and 0 bases from J, the junction contained 4 bases not matched to a gene. CDR1 and CDR2 (germline): DFQATT, SNEGSKA (reference sequence). The CDR3 runs to 16 residues. Here the CDR3 reads CSASLAGGGSTDTQYF. The CDR3 nucleotides are TGCAGTGCTAGCCTAGCGGGGGGGGGCAGCACAGATACGCAGTATTTT.

This clonotype has ten or more counts. The chain has TRBV5-1 and TRBJ1-2; D not resolved. The CDR3 sequence is 18 residues long. Trimming left V 0 bases short and J 1 base short, with 19 bases between. Germline CDR1 SGHRS, CDR2 YFSETQ. The CDR3 protein is CASSLGSTRQDLNYGYTF. CDR3 coding DNA: TGCGCCAGCAGCTTGGGTTCGACGAGGCAGGACCTTAACTATGGCTACACCTTC.

This clonotype came up many times. J is TRBJ1-5 and V is TRBV2; D gene uncertain. Germline V CDR1 and CDR2: SNHLY, FYNNEI. CDR3 length: 14 residues. Trimming took off 8 bases at V and 5 bases at J, with 16 bases between the two ends. DNA of the CDR3: TGTGCCAGCGACGAAGGAAATCGGGATCAGCCCCAGCATTTT. Its protein is CASDEGNRDQPQHF.

This clonotype was picked up many times. This sequence joins TRBV24-1 and TRBJ2-2; D uncertain. The CDR3 spans 17 residues. Germline V gene lookup returns CDR1 KGHDR and CDR2 SFDVKD. With 0 bases removed from V and 4 bases from J, the gap between germline ends came to 14 bases. CDR3 region: CATSDLSTLSGTGELFF. CDR3 DNA sequence: TGTGCCACCAGTGATTTGTCTACTCTCTCGGGCACCGGGGAGCTGTTTTTT.

This clonotype was seen many times. V is TRBV12-3 or TRBV12-4 and J is TRBJ1-6, with a tentative D call TRBD1 (5 bases). Trimming removed 1 base at V and 10 bases at J, with 8 bases between. The length of the CDR3 is 13 residues. The CDR3 is CASSLVGVSPLHF. The CDR3 DNA reads TGTGCCAGCAGTTTAGTGGGGGTGTCACCCCTCCACTTT.

This clonotype appeared many times. The chain employs TRBV7-9 and TRBJ1-2; D not resolved. CDR1 is SEHNR, CDR2 FQNEAQ, per germline (reference sequence). This CDR3 is 16 amino acids long. V lost 3 bases, J lost 5 bases, and 19 bases lay in between. CDR3 in amino acids: CASSFDPRATGYGYTF. For the CDR3, the DNA is TGTGCCAGCAGCTTTGACCCTCGGGCGACGGGTTATGGCTACACCTTC. The variable domain in full, with the rest retrieved from reference TRBV7-9 and TRBJ1-2, is DTGVSQNPRHKITKRGQNVTFRCDPISEHNRLYWYRQTLGQGPEFLTYFQNEAQLEKSRLLSDRFSAERPKGSFSTLEIQRTEQGDSAMYLCASSFDPRATGYGYTFGSGTRLTVV.

This clonotype occurred many times. The chain uses TRBV7-3 and TRBJ2-3; 14 bases line up with TRBD2. The CDR3 loop spans 17 amino acids. Germline lookup yields CDR1 SGHTA and CDR2 FQGTGA. V was pared by 5 bases and J by 2 bases, with 6 bases of the junction left unmatched. DNA for the CDR3: TGTGCCAGCAGCCAGTGGACTAGCGGGGGGTCCACAGATACGCAGTATTTT. Residues: CASSQWTSGGSTDTQYF.

This clonotype was observed many times. The chain uses TRBV7-3 and TRBJ2-5; 8 bases map to TRBD1. Unmatched junction bases numbered 7, after V lost 2 bases and J lost 5 bases. The length of the CDR3 is 15 residues. Germline CDR1 reads SGHTA; CDR2 reads FQGTGA. The CDR3 is CASSLSTGDWETQYF. CDR3 DNA sequence: TGTGCCAGCAGCTTATCGACAGGGGATTGGGAGACCCAGTACTTC.

This clonotype was seen at least ten times. This sequence joins TRBV3-1 and TRBJ1-1; D is possibly TRBD1 (6 bases). The CDR3 length is 19 residues. Germline V CDR1 and CDR2: LGHDT, YNNKEL (reference sequence). V was cut by 4 bases and J by 5 bases, with 29 bases left in between. Here the CDR3 reads CASSRVGSGALSGRTEAFF. The CDR3 DNA sequence: TGTGCCAGCAGCCGAGTAGGATCGGGGGCGCTGAGTGGGAGGACTGAAGCTTTCTTT.

The chain combines TRBV5-5 with TRBJ2-7, with 7 bases aligning to TRBD1. Germline V gene data show CDR1 as SGHKS and CDR2 as YYEKEE (reference sequence). Trimming at V came to 2 bases and at J to 6 bases, leaving 5 bases not matched to a gene. This CDR3 is 13 amino acids long. Here the CDR3 reads CASSFGTASEQYF. The DNA for the CDR3 is TGTGCCAGCAGCTTCGGGACAGCCTCCGAGCAGTACTTC.

This clonotype was seen at least ten times. This chain joins TRBV9 and TRBJ1-1, with 8 bases fitting TRBD1. Germline CDR1 is SGDLS and CDR2 is YYNGEE. V gave up 3 bases and J gave up 5 bases; unmatched junction bases: 6. The CDR3 is 14 residues long. The CDR3 DNA follows: TGTGCCAGCAGCGCAGGGGGCGTCGAAACTGAAGCTTTCTTT. Translated, it gives CASSAGGVETEAFF.

Ten or more counts support this clonotype. This chain links TRBV5-5 with TRBJ2-5; no clear D. The germline gives CDR1 SGHKS, CDR2 YYEKEE (reference sequence). V shed 0 bases and J shed 1 base, with 4 bases lying between them. The CDR3 covers 13 residues. The CDR3 DNA reads as TGTGCCAGCAGCTTGGGGTTCCAAGAGACCCAGTACTTC. Encoded protein: CASSLGFQETQYF.

The chain's CDR3 is CASSSPGIYSNQPQHF. DNA of the CDR3: TGTGCCAGCAGCTCACCAGGGATTTATAGCAATCAGCCCCAGCATTTT. The J gene is TRBJ1-5, the V gene TRBV7-8; possible D gene TRBD1, 5 bases. This CDR3 has 16 residues. Germline-derived CDR1 and CDR2 are SGHVS and FQNEAQ. With 4 bases removed from V and 0 bases from J, the gap between germline ends came to 13 bases. Filled out from reference TRBV7-8 and TRBJ1-5, the complete variable domain reads GAGVSQSPRYKVAKRGQDVALRCDPISGHVSLFWYQQALGQGPEFLTYFQNEAQLDKSGLPSDRFFAERPEGSVSTLKIQRTQQEDSAVYLCASSSPGIYSNQPQHFGDGTRLSIL.

This clonotype was recorded at least ten times. The chain links TRBV27 to TRBJ1-1; a weak D match, TRBD1 (6 bases). V was shortened by 5 bases and J by 3 bases, with 16 bases between the two germline ends. This CDR3 is 15 amino acids long. From germline, CDR1 is MNHEY and CDR2 SMNVEV (reference sequence). CDR3 coding DNA: TGTGCCAGCAGTGGGAGGGGGGCTTTGGACACTGAAGCTTTCTTT. Translation: CASSGRGALDTEAFF.

This clonotype was seen many times. This chain joins TRBV2 and TRBJ1-1; unclear D gene. Germline values: CDR1 SNHLY, CDR2 FYNNEI. V lost 5 bases and J 3 bases, leaving 10 bases between the germline ends. The CDR3 contains 13 residues. The CDR3 reads CASSKDLDTEAFF. The CDR3 DNA reads as TGTGCCAGCAGTAAGGACCTAGACACTGAAGCTTTCTTT. Supplemented by reference TRBV2 and TRBJ1-1, the full variable domain reads EPEVTQTPSHQVTQMGQEVILRCVPISNHLYFYWYRQILGQKVEFLVSFYNNEISEKSEIFDDQFSVERPDGSNFTLKIRSTKLEDSAMYFCASSKDLDTEAFFGQGTRLTVV.

This clonotype was observed at least ten times. The V gene is TRBV4-3, the J gene TRBJ2-3; D perhaps matches TRBD2 (5 bases). The CDR3 is 17 residues long. With 3 bases removed from V and 0 bases from J, the gap between germline ends came to 16 bases. Per germline, CDR1 LGHNA and CDR2 YSLEER. This CDR3 reads CASSHDFAGLSTDTQYF. The CDR3 DNA follows: TGCGCCAGCAGCCACGACTTTGCGGGCCTTAGCACAGATACGCAGTATTTT.

The table lists this clonotype with many counts. This chain links TRBV7-6 with TRBJ1-1, with no clear D. From germline, CDR1 is SGHVS and CDR2 FNYEAQ. The V and J ends lost 2 bases and 0 bases respectively, with 7 bases between them. There are 14 residues in the CDR3. CDR3 sequence (DNA): TGTGCCAGCAGCTTACAATACATGAACACTGAAGCTTTCTTT. Its translation: CASSLQYMNTEAFF.

This clonotype was counted ten times or more. This chain connects TRBV28 to TRBJ1-2; 9 nucleotides agree with TRBD1. The trim removed 3 bases at V and 6 bases at J, leaving 8 bases unmatched. CDR1 and CDR2 from the germline V gene are MDHEN and SYDVKM. There are 15 residues in the CDR3. CDR3 nucleotide sequence: TGTGCCAGCAGTTTTGACCTCACAGGGGGCAATGGCTACACCTTC. Amino acids: CASSFDLTGGNGYTF.

This chain joins TRBV10-1 and TRBJ2-7; perhaps TRBD2 as D (5 bases). Germline lookup yields CDR1 WNHNN and CDR2 SYGVQD (reference sequence). Trimming removed 2 bases at V and 7 bases at J, with 9 bases between. CDR3 size: 12 residues. The CDR3 here is CASSENSGEQYF. The DNA of the CDR3 is TGCGCCAGCAGTGAGAACTCGGGGGAGCAGTACTTC.